Sequencing of this T cell receptor beta chain was carried out in a study of blood T cells in healthy people across ages. On the study more broadly: Template switching picked up about one barcoded beta molecule for each two T cells.

A J-beta primer mix and a sample-barcoded 5' primer were used in a second PCR of about 7 to 12 cycles. TCRdb processed the 5' RACE reads anew with MiXCR; each CDR3 protein has one entry. The repertoire holds about 830,000 distinct CDR3 sequences, with 58% as singletons. The V gene's germline CDR1 is DFQATT and CDR2 SNEGSKA (reference sequence). The CDR3 runs 14 residues. V lost 7 bases and J lost 3, with 18 bases in between. General study findings and limits: Long-lived donors exceeded aged donors in naive CD4+ cells and diversity.

For this clonotype: Antigen unknown.

The sequenced sample was blood. The source is a man younger than 40 in good health. This chain connects TRBV20-1 to TRBJ2-5, with D unclear. CDR3 sequence reads: CSVPPHRLEETQYF. Written as DNA, the CDR3 is TGCAGTGTTCCCCCCCACCGGTTGGAAGAGACCCAGTACTTC.